The rows below give T cell receptor beta chains drawn from one sample of a study of T-cell reconstitution after alpha-beta-depleted transplantation in children. TCRdb reanalysed the PCR reads using MiXCR and keeps one entry per CDR3 protein. The sample records roughly 180,000 distinct CDR3 sequences, 8.5% to 14% being singletons. Sequenced material: PBMCs, taken before TCRalphabeta/CD19-depleted stem cell transplant. Receptors were obtained from a boy aged 2-15 years with acute myeloid leukemia, due to receive a stem cell transplant. CDR3s include the opening cysteine and the closing phenylalanine or tryptophan. Each record gives: V gene, J gene, clone size, D gene, CDR3 DNA, CDR3 protein. The D gene is left open where the match is weak. Clone size, where shown, is once, few, many, or a class for clones that have expanded.

TRBV20-1	TRBJ1-6	many	-	TGCAGTGCTAGAGATCAGGGCCCTCGGGGCGCTGGATCACCCCTCCACTTT	CSARDQGPRGAGSPLHF
TRBV12-3/TRBV12-4	TRBJ2-2	many	-	TGTGCCAGTGCCAACGGGGAGCTGTTTTTT	CASANGELFF
TRBV7-8	TRBJ2-2	many	TRBD1	TGTGCCAGCAGCTCCACCGGGACAGCGAACACCGGGGAGCTGTTTTTT	CASSSTGTANTGELFF
TRBV6-1	TRBJ2-7	many	-	TGTGCCAGCAGTACCGCGGACAAACTCTACGAGCAGTACTTC	CASSTADKLYEQYF
TRBV12-5	TRBJ1-6	many	-	TGTGCTAGTGGTTTGTATGCTGCTTCACCCCTCCACTTT	CASGLYAASPLHF
TRBV7-2	TRBJ2-5	-	-	TGTGCCAGCAGCTTAGAAACTAGTCGTGAGACCCAGTACTTC	CASSLETSRETQYF
TRBV5-1	TRBJ2-3	many	-	TGCGCCAGCAGCTTGGCCGCTAGCGTGTTCACAGATACGCAGTATTTT	CASSLAASVFTDTQYF
TRBV20-1	TRBJ2-7	many	TRBD2	TGCAGTGCTAGTTCCTATTTATTGCGGGAGATCTACGAGCAGTACTTC	CSASSYLLREIYEQYF
TRBV7-2	TRBJ2-3	many	-	TGTGCCAGCAGCGATGGGGGCTGGGATACGCAGTATTTT	CASSDGGWDTQYF
TRBV29-1	TRBJ2-7	many	-	TGCAGCGGGGGAGGGGGTCCCTACGAGCAGTACTTC	CSGGGGPYEQYF
TRBV10-3	TRBJ1-5	many	-	TGTGCCATCAGTAACGGGGAAGGCAATCAGCCCCAGCATTTT	CAISNGEGNQPQHF
TRBV9	TRBJ2-1	many	TRBD2	TGTGCCAGCAGCGCCGGGAGGGGGAGCTCCTACAATGAGCAGTTCTTC	CASSAGRGSSYNEQFF
TRBV7-2	TRBJ2-7	many	-	TGTGCCAGCAGCTTCACATGGGGGGACTACGAGCAGTACTTC	CASSFTWGDYEQYF